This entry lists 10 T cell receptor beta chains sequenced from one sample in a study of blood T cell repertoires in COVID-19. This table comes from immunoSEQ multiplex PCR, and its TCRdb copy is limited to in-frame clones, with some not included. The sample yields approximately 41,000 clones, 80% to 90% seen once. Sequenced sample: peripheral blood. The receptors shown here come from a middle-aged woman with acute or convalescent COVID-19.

Written as DNA, the CDR3 is TGTGCCAGTACTCACCTTCCTCGACAGGAAGGGCGACAACCCCTCCACTTT. Amino acids: CASTHLPRQEGRQPLHF. The chain employs TRBV19 and TRBJ1-6, with D maybe TRBD1 (6 bases). The CDR3 consists of 17 residues. Germline-derived CDR1 and CDR2 are LNHDA and SQIVND (reference sequence). Trimming shortened V by 7 bases and J by 12 bases, and 28 bases separated the two germline ends.

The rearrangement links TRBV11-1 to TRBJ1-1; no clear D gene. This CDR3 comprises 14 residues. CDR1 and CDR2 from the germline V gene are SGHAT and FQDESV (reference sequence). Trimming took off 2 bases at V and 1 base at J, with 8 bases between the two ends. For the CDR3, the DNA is TGTGCCAGCAGCTTAAGTGAGGGGAACACTGAAGCTTTCTTT. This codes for CASSLSEGNTEAFF.

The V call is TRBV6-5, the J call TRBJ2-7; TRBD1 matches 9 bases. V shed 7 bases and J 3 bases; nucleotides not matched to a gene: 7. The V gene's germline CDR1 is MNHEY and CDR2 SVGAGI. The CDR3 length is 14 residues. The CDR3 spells CASIGTGPHYEQYF. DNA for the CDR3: TGTGCCAGCATCGGGACAGGGCCTCACTACGAGCAGTACTTC.

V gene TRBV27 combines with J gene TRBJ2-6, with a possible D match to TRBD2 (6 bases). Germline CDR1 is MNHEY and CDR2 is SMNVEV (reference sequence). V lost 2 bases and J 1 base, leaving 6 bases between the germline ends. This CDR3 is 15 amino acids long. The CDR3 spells CASSLGGSGANVLTF. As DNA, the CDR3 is TGTGCCAGCAGTTTAGGAGGGTCTGGGGCCAACGTCCTGACTTTC.

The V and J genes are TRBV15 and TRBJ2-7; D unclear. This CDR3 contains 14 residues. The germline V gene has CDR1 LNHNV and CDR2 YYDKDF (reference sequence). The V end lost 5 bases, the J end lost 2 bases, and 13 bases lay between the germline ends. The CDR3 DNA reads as TGTGCCACCAGCCCAAGACAAGCCGCCTACGAGCAGTACTTC. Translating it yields CATSPRQAAYEQYF.

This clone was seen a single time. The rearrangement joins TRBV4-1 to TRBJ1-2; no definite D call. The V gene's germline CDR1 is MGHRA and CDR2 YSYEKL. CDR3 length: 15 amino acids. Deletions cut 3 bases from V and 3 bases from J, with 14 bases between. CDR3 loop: CASSHAVTGDYGYTF. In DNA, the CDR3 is TGCGCCAGCAGCCACGCGGTAACCGGGGACTATGGCTACACCTTC.

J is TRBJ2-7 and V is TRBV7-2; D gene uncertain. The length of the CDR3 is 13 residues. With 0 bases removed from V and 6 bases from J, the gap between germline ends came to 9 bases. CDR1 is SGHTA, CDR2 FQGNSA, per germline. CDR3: CASSLARSGEQYF. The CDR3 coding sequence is TGTGCCAGCAGCTTAGCCCGGTCGGGCGAGCAGTACTTC. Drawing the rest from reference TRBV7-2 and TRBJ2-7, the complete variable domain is GAGVSQSPSNKVTEKGKDVELRCDPISGHTALYWYRQSLGQGLEFLIYFQGNSAPDKSGLPSDRFSAERTGGSVSTLTIQRTQQEDSAVYLCASSLARSGEQYFGPGTRLTVT.

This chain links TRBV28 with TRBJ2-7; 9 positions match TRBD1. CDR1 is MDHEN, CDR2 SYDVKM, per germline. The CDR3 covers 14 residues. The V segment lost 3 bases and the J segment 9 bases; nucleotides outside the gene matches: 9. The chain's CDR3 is CASSFPGTGRVQYF. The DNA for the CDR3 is TGTGCCAGCAGTTTCCCTGGGACAGGGAGGGTGCAGTACTTC.

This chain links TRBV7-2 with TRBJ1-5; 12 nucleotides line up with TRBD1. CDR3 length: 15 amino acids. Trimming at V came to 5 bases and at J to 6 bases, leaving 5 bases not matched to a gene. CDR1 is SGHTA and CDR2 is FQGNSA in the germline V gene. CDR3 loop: CASSPGTGGSQPQHF. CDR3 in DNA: TGTGCCAGCAGCCCCGGGACAGGGGGCAGTCAGCCCCAGCATTTT.

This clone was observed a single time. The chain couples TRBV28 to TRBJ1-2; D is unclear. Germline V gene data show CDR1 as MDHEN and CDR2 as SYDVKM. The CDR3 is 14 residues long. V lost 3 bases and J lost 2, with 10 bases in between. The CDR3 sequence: CASSLSPRNYGYTF. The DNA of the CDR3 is TGTGCCAGCAGTTTGTCCCCCAGAAACTATGGCTACACCTTC.